The clone carrying this TCR beta chain has just a few counts. Its antigen is as yet unknown. The data were obtained in a study of cytomegalovirus exposure and HLA in healthy donors. General study findings and limits: Later examination showed HLA-associated TCR beta chains had greater clonal expansion than equally common others. 87-base-pair reads could not separate some V segments, including TRBV6-2 and TRBV6-3.

The PCR made use of 60 Vbeta and 13 Jbeta primers. Sequencing was performed with immunoSEQ multiplex PCR; in TCRdb, only in-frame clones are kept and a portion is missing. This sample has approximately 210,000 clones, with 87% found just once. There are 13 residues in the CDR3. Trimming took 0 bases from V and 6 from J; bases not matched to a gene: 1. Per germline, CDR1 SGHDT and CDR2 YYEEEE. This sequence was found in a man aged 30 to 39 in good health and CMV-seronegative. This sequence joins TRBV5-6 and TRBJ1-2, with TRBD1 identical over 8 bases. Material: PBMCs. The DNA for the CDR3 is TGTGCCAGCAGCTTGGTACAGGGGGATGGCTACACCTTC. Translating it yields CASSLVQGDGYTF.